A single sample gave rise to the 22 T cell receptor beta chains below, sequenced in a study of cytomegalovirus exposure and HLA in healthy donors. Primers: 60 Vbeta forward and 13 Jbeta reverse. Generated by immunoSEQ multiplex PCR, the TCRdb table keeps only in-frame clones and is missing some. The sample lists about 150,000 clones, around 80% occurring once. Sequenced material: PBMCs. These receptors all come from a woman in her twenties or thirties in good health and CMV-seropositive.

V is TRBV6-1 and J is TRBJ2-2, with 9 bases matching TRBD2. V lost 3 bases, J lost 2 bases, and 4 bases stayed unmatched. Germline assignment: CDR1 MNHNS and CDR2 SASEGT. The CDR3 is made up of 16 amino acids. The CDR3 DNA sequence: TGTGCCAGCAGTGACCGAGCGGGAGGTAACACCGGGGAGCTGTTTTTT. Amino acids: CASSDRAGGNTGELFF.

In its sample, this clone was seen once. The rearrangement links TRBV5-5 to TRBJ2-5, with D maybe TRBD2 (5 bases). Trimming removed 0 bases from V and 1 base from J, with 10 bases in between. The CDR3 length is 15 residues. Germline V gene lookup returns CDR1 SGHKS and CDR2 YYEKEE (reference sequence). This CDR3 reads CASSLVTEVQETQYF. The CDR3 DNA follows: TGTGCCAGCAGCTTGGTTACGGAGGTCCAAGAGACCCAGTACTTC. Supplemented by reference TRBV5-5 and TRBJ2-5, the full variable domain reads DAGVTQSPTHLIKTRGQQVTLRCSPISGHKSVSWYQQVLGQGPQFIFQYYEKEERGRGNFPDRFSARQFPNYSSELNVNALLLGDSALYLCASSLVTEVQETQYFGPGTRLLVL.

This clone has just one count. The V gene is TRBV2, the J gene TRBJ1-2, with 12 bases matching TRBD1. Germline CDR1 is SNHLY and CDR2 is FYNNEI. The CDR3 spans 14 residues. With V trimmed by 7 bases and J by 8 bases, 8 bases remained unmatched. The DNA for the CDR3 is TGTGCCAGCAATTCGGGACAGGGGGCAGGAGGCTACACCTTC. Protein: CASNSGQGAGGYTF.

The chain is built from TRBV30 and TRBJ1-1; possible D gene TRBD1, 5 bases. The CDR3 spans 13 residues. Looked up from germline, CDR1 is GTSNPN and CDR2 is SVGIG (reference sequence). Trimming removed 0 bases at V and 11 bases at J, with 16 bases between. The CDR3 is CAWSVPGGGMAFF. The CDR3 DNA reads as TGTGCCTGGAGTGTACCCGGGGGTGGAATGGCTTTCTTT.

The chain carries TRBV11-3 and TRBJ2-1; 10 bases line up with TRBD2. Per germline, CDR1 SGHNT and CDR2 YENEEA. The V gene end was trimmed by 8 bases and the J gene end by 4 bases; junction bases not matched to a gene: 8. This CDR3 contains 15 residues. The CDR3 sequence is CASGRSGGGYNEQFF. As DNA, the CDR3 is TGTGCCAGCGGCCGAAGCGGGGGGGGGTACAATGAGCAGTTCTTC. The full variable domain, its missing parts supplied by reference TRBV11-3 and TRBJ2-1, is EAGVVQSPRYKIIEKKQPVAFWCNPISGHNTLYWYLQNLGQGPELLIRYENEEAVDDSQLPKDRFSAERLKGVDSTLKIQPAELGDSAVYLCASGRSGGGYNEQFFGPGTRLTVL.

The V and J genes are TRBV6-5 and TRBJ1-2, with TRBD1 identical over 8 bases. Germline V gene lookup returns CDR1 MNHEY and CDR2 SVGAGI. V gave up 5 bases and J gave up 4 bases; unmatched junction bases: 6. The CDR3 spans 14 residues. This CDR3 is CASSQDRAIYGYTF. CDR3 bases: TGTGCCAGCAGTCAGGACAGGGCTATCTATGGCTACACCTTC.

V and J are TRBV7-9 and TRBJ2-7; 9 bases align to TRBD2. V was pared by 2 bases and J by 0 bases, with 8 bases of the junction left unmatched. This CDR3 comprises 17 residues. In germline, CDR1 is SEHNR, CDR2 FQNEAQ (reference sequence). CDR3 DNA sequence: TGTGCCAGCAGCTTATCTAGCGGGATTACAACCTCCTACGAGCAGTACTTC. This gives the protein CASSLSSGITTSYEQYF.

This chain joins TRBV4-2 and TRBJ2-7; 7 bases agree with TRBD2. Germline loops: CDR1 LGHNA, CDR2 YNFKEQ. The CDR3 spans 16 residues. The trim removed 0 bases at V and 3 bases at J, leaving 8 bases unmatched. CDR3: CASSQDRTSVIYEQYF. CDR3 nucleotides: TGTGCCAGCAGCCAAGATCGAACTAGCGTCATCTACGAGCAGTACTTC.

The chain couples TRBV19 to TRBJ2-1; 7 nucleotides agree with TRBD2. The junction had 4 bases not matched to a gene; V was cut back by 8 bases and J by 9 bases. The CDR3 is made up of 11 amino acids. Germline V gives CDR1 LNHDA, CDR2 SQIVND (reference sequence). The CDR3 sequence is CASRLAVEQFF. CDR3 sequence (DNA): TGTGCCAGTCGACTAGCCGTTGAGCAGTTCTTC.

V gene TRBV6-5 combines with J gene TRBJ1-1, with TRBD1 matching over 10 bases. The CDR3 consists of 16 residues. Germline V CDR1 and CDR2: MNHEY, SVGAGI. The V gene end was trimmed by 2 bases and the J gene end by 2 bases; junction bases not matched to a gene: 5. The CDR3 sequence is CASSYLGQGVNTEAFF. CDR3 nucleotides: TGTGCCAGCAGTTACCTAGGACAGGGGGTCAACACTGAAGCTTTCTTT.

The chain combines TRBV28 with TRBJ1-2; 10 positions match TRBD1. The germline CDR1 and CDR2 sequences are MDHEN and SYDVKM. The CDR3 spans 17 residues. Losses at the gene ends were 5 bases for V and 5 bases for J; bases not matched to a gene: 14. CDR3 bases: TGTGCCAGCAGTGTCCCTGGACAGGGGGAGATAAAATATGGCTACACCTTC. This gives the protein CASSVPGQGEIKYGYTF.

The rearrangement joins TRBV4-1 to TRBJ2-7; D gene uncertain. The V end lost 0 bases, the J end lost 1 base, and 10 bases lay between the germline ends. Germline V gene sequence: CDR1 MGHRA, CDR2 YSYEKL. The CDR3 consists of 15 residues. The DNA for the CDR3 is TGCGCCAGCAGCCAAGATTACAGTGTGTCCTACGAGCAGTACTTC. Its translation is CASSQDYSVSYEQYF.

The CDR3 bases are TGTGCCAGCAGCGTAGGAGGGGGAGCCTCCCACCAAGAGACCCAGTACTTC. This sequence encodes CASSVGGGASHQETQYF. The chain joins TRBV9 to TRBJ2-5, with D possibly being TRBD1 (6 bases). This CDR3 contains 17 residues. CDR1 SGDLS and CDR2 YYNGEE come from the germline V gene. V lost 0 bases to trimming and J lost 0 bases, with 15 bases between them.

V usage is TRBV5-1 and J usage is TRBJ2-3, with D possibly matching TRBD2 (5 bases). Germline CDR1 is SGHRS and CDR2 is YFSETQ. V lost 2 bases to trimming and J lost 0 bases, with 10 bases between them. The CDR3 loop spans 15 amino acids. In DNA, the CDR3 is TGCGCCAGCAGCTTAGCGGTTACTAGCACAGATACGCAGTATTTT. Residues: CASSLAVTSTDTQYF.

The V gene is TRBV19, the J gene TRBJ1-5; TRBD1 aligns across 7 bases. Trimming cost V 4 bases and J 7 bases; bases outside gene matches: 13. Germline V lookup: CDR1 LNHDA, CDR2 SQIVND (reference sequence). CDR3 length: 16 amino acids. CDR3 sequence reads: CASSTLPGQREQPQHF. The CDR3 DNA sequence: TGTGCCAGTAGTACTCTCCCGGGACAGCGGGAGCAGCCCCAGCATTTT.

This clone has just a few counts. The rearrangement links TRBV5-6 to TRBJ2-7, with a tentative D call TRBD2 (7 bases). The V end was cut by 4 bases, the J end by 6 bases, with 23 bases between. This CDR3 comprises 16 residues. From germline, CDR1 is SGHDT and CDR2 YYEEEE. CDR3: CASSPGHAWGGLEQYF. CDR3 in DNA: TGTGCCAGCAGCCCGGGGCATGCATGGGGGGGGCTCGAGCAGTACTTC. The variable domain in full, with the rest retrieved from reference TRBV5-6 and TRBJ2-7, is DAGVTQSPTHLIKTRGQQVTLRCSPKSGHDTVSWYQQALGQGPQFIFQYYEEEERQRGNFPDRFSGHQFPNYSSELNVNALLLGDSALYLCASSPGHAWGGLEQYFGPGTRLTVT.

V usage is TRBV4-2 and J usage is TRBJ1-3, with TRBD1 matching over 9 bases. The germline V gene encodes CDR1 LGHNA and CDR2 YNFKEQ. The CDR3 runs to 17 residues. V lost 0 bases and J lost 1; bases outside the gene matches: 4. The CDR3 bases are TGTGCCAGCAGCCAAGACGGACAGGGGTTGTCTGGAAACACCATATATTTT. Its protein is CASSQDGQGLSGNTIYF.

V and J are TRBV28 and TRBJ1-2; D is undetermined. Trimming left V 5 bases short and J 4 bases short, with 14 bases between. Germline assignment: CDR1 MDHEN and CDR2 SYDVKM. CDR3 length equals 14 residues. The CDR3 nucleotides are TGTGCCAGCAGTCCCGCCCCGGGGTTCTATGGCTACACCTTC. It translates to CASSPAPGFYGYTF.

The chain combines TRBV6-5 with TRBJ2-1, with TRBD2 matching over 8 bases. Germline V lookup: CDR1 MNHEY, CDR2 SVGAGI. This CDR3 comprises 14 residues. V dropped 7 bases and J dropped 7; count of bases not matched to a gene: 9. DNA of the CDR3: TGTGCCAGCACCAAGGCGGGGGGAGGGAATGAGCAGTTCTTC. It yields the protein CASTKAGGGNEQFF.

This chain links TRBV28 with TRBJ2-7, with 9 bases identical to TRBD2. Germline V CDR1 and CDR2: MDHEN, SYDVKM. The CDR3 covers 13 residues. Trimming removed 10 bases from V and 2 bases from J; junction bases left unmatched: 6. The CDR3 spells CATTGLAPYEQYF. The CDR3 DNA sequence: TGTGCCACAACGGGACTAGCACCCTACGAGCAGTACTTC.

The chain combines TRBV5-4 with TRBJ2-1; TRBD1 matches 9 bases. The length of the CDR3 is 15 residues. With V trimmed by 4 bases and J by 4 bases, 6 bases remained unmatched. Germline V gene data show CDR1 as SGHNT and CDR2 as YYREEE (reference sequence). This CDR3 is CASSPTGGAYNEQFF. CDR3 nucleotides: TGTGCCAGCAGCCCCACAGGGGGCGCTTACAATGAGCAGTTCTTC.

CDR3 loop: CASRSGLNTEAFF. CDR3 in DNA: TGTGCCAGCAGGTCAGGGCTGAACACTGAAGCTTTCTTT. The chain uses TRBV27 and TRBJ1-1, with D maybe TRBD1 (5 bases). V gave up 6 bases and J gave up 0 bases, with 8 bases separating them. CDR1 is MNHEY, CDR2 SMNVEV, per germline (reference sequence). The CDR3 runs to 13 residues.